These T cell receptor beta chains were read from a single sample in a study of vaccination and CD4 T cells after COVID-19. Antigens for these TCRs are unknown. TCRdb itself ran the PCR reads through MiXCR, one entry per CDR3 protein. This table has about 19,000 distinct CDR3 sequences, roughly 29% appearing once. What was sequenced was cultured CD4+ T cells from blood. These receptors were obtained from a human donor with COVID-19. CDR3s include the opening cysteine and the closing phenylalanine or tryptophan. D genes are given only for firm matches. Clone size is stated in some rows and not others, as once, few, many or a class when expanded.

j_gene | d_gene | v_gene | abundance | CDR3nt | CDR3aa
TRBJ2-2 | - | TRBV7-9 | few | TGTGCCAGCAGCGTGGACTCTCCCGGGGAGCTGTTTTTT | CASSVDSPGELFF
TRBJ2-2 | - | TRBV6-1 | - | TGTGCCAGCGGCGGGACAAAGAACACCGGGGAGCTGTTTTTT | CASGGTKNTGELFF
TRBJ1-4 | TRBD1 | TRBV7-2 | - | TGTGCCAGCAGCTTAGGTCGAGCAGGGGGCGAAAAACTGTTTTTT | CASSLGRAGGEKLFF
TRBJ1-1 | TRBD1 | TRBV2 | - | TGTGCCAGCCGGGACAGGGGGGCGAACACTGAAGCTTTCTTT | CASRDRGANTEAFF
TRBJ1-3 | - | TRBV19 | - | TGTGCCAGTAGTATCTGGGATCCTGGAAACACCATATATTTT | CASSIWDPGNTIYF
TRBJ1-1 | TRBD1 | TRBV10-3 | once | TGTGCCATCAGTGAAGGACAGGGGGGCGTCACTGAAGCTTTCTTT | CAISEGQGGVTEAFF
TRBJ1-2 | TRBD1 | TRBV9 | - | TGTGCCAGCAGCGAGAGACAGGGGGGAAGCTATGGCTACACCTTC | CASSERQGGSYGYTF
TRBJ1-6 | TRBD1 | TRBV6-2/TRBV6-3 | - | TGTGCCAGCAGTCCAGGACAGGTCAATTCACCCCTCCACTTT | CASSPGQVNSPLHF
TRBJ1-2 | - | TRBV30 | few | TGTGCCTGGAGTCACCCGGGGTCGGCGTCGGGTGGCTACACCTTC | CAWSHPGSASGGYTF
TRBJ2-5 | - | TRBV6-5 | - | TGTGCCAGCAGTTACCTGGGACGCCAAGAGACCCAGTACTTC | CASSYLGRQETQYF
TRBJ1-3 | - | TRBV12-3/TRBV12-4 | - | TGTGCCAGCAAAGGTAGCATCTCTGGAAACACCATATATTTT | CASKGSISGNTIYF
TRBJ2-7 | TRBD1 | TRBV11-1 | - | TGTGCCAGCAGAACCGGGACAGGCCTAAACGAGCAGTACTTC | CASRTGTGLNEQYF
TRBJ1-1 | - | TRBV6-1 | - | TGTGCCAGCACAGGCCGGTCTAACACTGAAGCTTTCTTT | CASTGRSNTEAFF
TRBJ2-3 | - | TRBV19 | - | TGTGCCAGTAAGTGGGCCTCCACAGATACGCAGTATTTT | CASKWASTDTQYF
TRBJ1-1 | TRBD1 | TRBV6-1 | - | TGTGCCAGCAGCCCCACCGACAGGGGACGTAACACTGAAGCTTTCTTT | CASSPTDRGRNTEAFF
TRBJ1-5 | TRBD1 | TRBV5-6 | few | TGTGCCAGCAGCTTTGGGACAGCTAATCAGCCCCAGCATTTT | CASSFGTANQPQHF
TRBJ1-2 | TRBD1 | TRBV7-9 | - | TGTGCCAGCAGCTTCGGACAGGGCGTTGTGGGATATGGCTACACCTTC | CASSFGQGVVGYGYTF
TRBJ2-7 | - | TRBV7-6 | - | TGTGCCAGCAGCTTAACAGCCTCCTACGAGCAGTACTTC | CASSLTASYEQYF
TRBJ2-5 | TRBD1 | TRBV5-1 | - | TGCGCCAGCAGCGACGGACAGGGGGGTCAAGAGACCCAGTACTTC | CASSDGQGGQETQYF
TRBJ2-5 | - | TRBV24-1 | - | TGTGCCACCAGTGACCCCGGACAGCAAGAGACCCAGTACTTC | CATSDPGQQETQYF
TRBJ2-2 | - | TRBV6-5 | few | TGTGCCAGCAGTTACTTGTTTAGGACAGCGAACACCGGGGAGCTGTTTTTT | CASSYLFRTANTGELFF
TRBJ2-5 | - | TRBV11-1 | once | TGTGCCAGCAGCGTACGGGCGGAGACCCAGTACTTC | CASSVRAETQYF
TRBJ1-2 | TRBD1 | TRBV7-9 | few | TGTGCCAGCAGCTCGAACGACAGGGCGAGAGGCTACACCTTC | CASSSNDRARGYTF
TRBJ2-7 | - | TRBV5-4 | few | TGTGCCAGCAGCTTGAACGGCCTGCGGGAGCAGTACTTC | CASSLNGLREQYF
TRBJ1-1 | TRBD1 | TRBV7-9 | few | TGTGCCAGCAGCTCCCTGGGGGGGACAGGGAACACTGAAGCTTTCTTT | CASSSLGGTGNTEAFF
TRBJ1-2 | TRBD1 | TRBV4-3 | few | TGCGCCAGCAGCCAAGGCGGACAGGGAAGCTATGGCTACACCTTC | CASSQGGQGSYGYTF
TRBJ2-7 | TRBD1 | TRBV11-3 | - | TGTGCCAGCAGCACTTACAGGGGGGTTCTCTACGAGCAGTACTTC | CASSTYRGVLYEQYF
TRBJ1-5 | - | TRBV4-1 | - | TGCGCCAGCAGCCAAGAGAGGTCGGGAACCAATCAGCCCCAGCATTTT | CASSQERSGTNQPQHF
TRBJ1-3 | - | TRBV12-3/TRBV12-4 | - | TGTGCCAGCAGTCTTGATTCCTCTGGAAACACCATATATTTT | CASSLDSSGNTIYF
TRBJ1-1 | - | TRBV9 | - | TGTGCCAGCAGCGTCACAGGGCTCACTGAAGCTTTCTTT | CASSVTGLTEAFF
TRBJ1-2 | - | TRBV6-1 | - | TGTGCCAGCAGACCCTACCCTGGCGGGGACTATGGCTACACCTTC | CASRPYPGGDYGYTF
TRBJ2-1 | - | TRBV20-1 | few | TGCAGTGCTAGTAAGGGGTCTAATGAGCAGTTCTTC | CSASKGSNEQFF
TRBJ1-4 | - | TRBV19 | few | TGTGCCAGTAGTACCAATTCAGGACGGACTCCTAATGAAAAACTGTTTTTT | CASSTNSGRTPNEKLFF
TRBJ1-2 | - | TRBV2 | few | TGTGCCAGCAGGGTTGTGGTTAGGGACTATGGCTACACCTTC | CASRVVVRDYGYTF
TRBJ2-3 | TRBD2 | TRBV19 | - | TGTACTTCCACTAGCGGGTACACAGATACGCAGTATTTT | CTSTSGYTDTQYF
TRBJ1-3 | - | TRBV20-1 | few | TGCAGTGCTAGAGTAGGGGAACCTGGAAACACCATATATTTT | CSARVGEPGNTIYF
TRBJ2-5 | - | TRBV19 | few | TGTGCCAGTCGAACCGGGACCACGGCTAAAGAGACCCAGTACTTC | CASRTGTTAKETQYF
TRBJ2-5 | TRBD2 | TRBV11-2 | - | TGTGCCAGCAGCTTAGTACTAGCGGGGGGTCTAGAGACCCAGTACTTC | CASSLVLAGGLETQYF
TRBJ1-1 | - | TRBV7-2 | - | TGTGCCAGCAGCTTTGGTATTAACACTGAAGCTTTCTTT | CASSFGINTEAFF
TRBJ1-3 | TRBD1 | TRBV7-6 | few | TGTGCCAGCAGCCTCCAAGGGTCGGGACAGGCTGGAAACACCATATATTTT | CASSLQGSGQAGNTIYF
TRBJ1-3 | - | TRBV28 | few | TGTGCCAGCAGTTTCCAACAGGCGGTCTCTGGAAACACCATATATTTT | CASSFQQAVSGNTIYF
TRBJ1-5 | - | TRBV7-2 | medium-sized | TGTGCCAGCAGCTTAGTTGGGGGCAATCAGCCCCAGCATTTT | CASSLVGGNQPQHF
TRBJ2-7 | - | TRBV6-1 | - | TGTGCCAGCAGTGGTCCGGGACACCTCGAGCAGTACTTC | CASSGPGHLEQYF
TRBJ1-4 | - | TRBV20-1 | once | TGCAGTGCCTCAAATGAAAAACTGTTTTTT | CSASNEKLFF
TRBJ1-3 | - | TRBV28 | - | TGTGCCAGCAGTTTCCGGGGAAACACCATATATTTT | CASSFRGNTIYF
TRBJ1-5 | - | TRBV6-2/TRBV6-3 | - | TGTGCCAGCAGCCTGGGGGTCGGGACTCCCGTCGGTCAGCCCCAGCATTTT | CASSLGVGTPVGQPQHF
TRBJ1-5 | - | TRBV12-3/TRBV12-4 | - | TGTGCCAGCAGTTTTAGGGGCGTGGGTCAGCCCCAGCATTTT | CASSFRGVGQPQHF